The 20 T cell receptor beta chains in this list originate from one sample, sequenced in a study of OX40 agonist ivuxolimab in advanced cancers. Generated by immunoSEQ multiplex PCR, the TCRdb table keeps only in-frame clones and is missing some. The sample lists 37,000 or so clones, 82% occurring once. Specimen: CD4+ or CD8+ T cells sorted from blood, collected in a trial of the OX40 agonist ivuxolimab. The origin of the receptors is an adult with an advanced solid tumor such as melanoma, head and neck, liver or kidney cancer.

In this sample, this clone turned up once. V usage is TRBV6-5 and J usage is TRBJ1-5; 7 nucleotides match TRBD1. Germline V lookup: CDR1 MNHEY, CDR2 SVGAGI. The CDR3 contains 14 residues. Unmatched junction bases numbered 6, after V lost 6 bases and J lost 4 bases. CDR3: CASRSTGNNQPQHF. The DNA of the CDR3 is TGTGCCAGCAGATCGACAGGGAATAATCAGCCCCAGCATTTT.

This chain connects TRBV10-3 to TRBJ1-6; D is unresolved. The CDR3 is made up of 19 amino acids. CDR1 and CDR2 (germline): ENHRY, SYGVKD. V was cut by 0 bases and J by 2 bases, with 17 bases left in between. The CDR3 region is CAISESGKEGTPYNSPLHF. The CDR3 DNA reads TGTGCCATCAGTGAGTCGGGGAAGGAGGGCACCCCCTATAATTCACCCCTCCACTTT.

The genes are TRBV18 and TRBJ1-6; possibly TRBD1 for D (5 bases). Germline-derived CDR1 and CDR2 are KGHSH and LQKENI. Between the trimmed V and J ends, which lost 2 bases and 10 bases, there was a span of 12 bases. This CDR3 is built from 14 residues. DNA for the CDR3: TGTGCCAGCTCACCAGGGGGGGGAGAATCACCCCTCCACTTT. This codes for CASSPGGGESPLHF.

This clone was observed a handful of times. The chain is built from TRBV7-9 and TRBJ1-2; D perhaps matches TRBD1 (6 bases). The germline CDR1 and CDR2 sequences are SEHNR and FQNEAQ (reference sequence). Trimming removed 2 bases at V and 6 bases at J, with 10 bases between. The length of the CDR3 is 13 residues. CDR3 sequence (DNA): TGTGCCAGCAGCTTAACGGGGGCGGATGGCTACACCTTC. This sequence encodes CASSLTGADGYTF.

The gene calls are TRBV7-2 and TRBJ1-2, with a weak D call TRBD1 (5 bases). Trimming removed 1 base at V and 4 bases at J, with 10 bases between. Germline loops: CDR1 SGHTA, CDR2 FQGNSA. The CDR3 contains 14 residues. This CDR3 reads CASSLVSGSYGYTF. The CDR3 coding sequence is TGTGCCAGCAGCTTAGTGTCAGGGTCCTATGGCTACACCTTC.

The V call is TRBV10-3, the J call TRBJ2-1; tentative D call: TRBD2 (6 bases). This CDR3 is 14 amino acids long. The V and J ends lost 5 bases and 8 bases respectively, with 16 bases between them. The germline CDR1 and CDR2 sequences are ENHRY and SYGVKD. This CDR3 reads CAISSGGTGYEQFF. CDR3 nucleotide sequence: TGTGCCATCAGTTCCGGGGGTACGGGGTATGAGCAGTTCTTC.

The V call is TRBV20-1, the J call TRBJ1-1, with unresolved D. This CDR3 comprises 11 residues. Germline-derived CDR1 and CDR2 are DFQATT and SNEGSKA (reference sequence). Trimming pared 4 bases from V and 4 bases from J, leaving 7 bases between. The CDR3 region is CSANSITEAFF. The DNA of the CDR3 is TGCAGTGCTAACTCAATCACTGAAGCTTTCTTT.

The chain is built from TRBV7-6 and TRBJ2-3; D gene uncertain. V was clipped by 5 bases and J by 9 bases, with 12 bases between them. Germline V gene data show CDR1 as SGHVS and CDR2 as FNYEAQ. CDR3 length: 12 amino acids. In nucleotides, the CDR3 is TGTGCCAGCAGCCCGGCAGGTCTGACGCAGTATTTT. Its protein product is CASSPAGLTQYF.

CDR3 residues: CASSGQQGDEAFF. The CDR3 DNA follows: TGTGCCAGCAGCGGACAACAGGGGGATGAAGCTTTCTTT. The chain joins TRBV7-2 to TRBJ1-1; 8 bases are shared with TRBD1. Germline V gene lookup returns CDR1 SGHTA and CDR2 FQGNSA. The CDR3 extends over 13 amino acids. J lost 7 bases, V lost 5 bases, and 6 bases had no gene match.

This clone has more than one count but fewer than ten. V usage is TRBV7-6 and J usage is TRBJ1-2, with D possibly TRBD1 on 6 matching bases. Per the germline V gene, CDR1 is SGHVS and CDR2 is FNYEAQ. The CDR3 covers 14 residues. Trimming took off 3 bases at V and 7 bases at J, with 15 bases between the two ends. Here the CDR3 reads CASSLSVQGSGYTF. For the CDR3, the DNA is TGTGCCAGCAGCTTGTCGGTACAGGGTTCTGGCTACACCTTC.

V gene TRBV5-1 combines with J gene TRBJ1-1; D may be TRBD1 (5 bases). Germline V gene lookup returns CDR1 SGHRS and CDR2 YFSETQ. The CDR3 is 14 residues long. The V gene lost 0 bases and the J gene lost 11 bases, with 17 bases spanning the gap. The CDR3 DNA sequence: TGCGCCAGCAGCTTGGTCCGGGACGCCCCCGACGCTTTCTTT. This encodes CASSLVRDAPDAFF.

The chain recombines TRBV2 with TRBJ1-1, with a tentative D call TRBD1 (6 bases). Trimming took off 8 bases at V and 7 bases at J, with 11 bases between the two ends. In germline, CDR1 is SNHLY, CDR2 FYNNEI. This CDR3 has 11 amino acids. In DNA, the CDR3 is TGTGCCAGCTTTCACAGGGATGAAGCTTTCTTT. Translation: CASFHRDEAFF.

The chain carries TRBV11-2 and TRBJ2-7; the match to TRBD1 covers 9 bases. V dropped 8 bases and J dropped 2; count of bases not matched to a gene: 7. In germline, CDR1 is SGHAT, CDR2 FQNNGV. The CDR3 extends over 14 amino acids. CDR3 protein: CASGPGQGAYEQYF. For the CDR3, the DNA is TGTGCCAGCGGCCCGGGACAGGGAGCCTACGAGCAGTACTTC. The complete variable domain, with remaining parts taken from reference TRBV11-2 and TRBJ2-7, reads EAGVAQSPRYKIIEKRQSVAFWCNPISGHATLYWYQQILGQGPKLLIQFQNNGVVDDSQLPKDRFSAERLKGVDSTLKIQPAKLEDSAVYLCASGPGQGAYEQYFGPGTRLTVT.

V usage is TRBV10-2 and J usage is TRBJ2-7; TRBD2 might be the D (6 bases). CDR3 size: 14 residues. Germline V gene sequence: CDR1 WSHSY, CDR2 SAAADI. V lost 8 bases, J lost 3 bases, and 17 bases lay in between. The CDR3 DNA sequence: TGCGCCAGCTCCCGGGGCGGGGCACTCTACGAGCAGTACTTC. It yields the protein CASSRGGALYEQYF.

This chain joins TRBV5-1 and TRBJ2-1; 7 bases fit TRBD2. J was trimmed by 5 bases and V by 2 bases; bases with no gene match: 4. Germline-derived CDR1 and CDR2 are SGHRS and YFSETQ. There are 14 residues in the CDR3. The CDR3 loop reads CASSLAGYNNEQFF. The DNA for the CDR3 is TGCGCCAGCAGCTTAGCGGGGTATAACAATGAGCAGTTCTTC.

This sequence joins TRBV7-2 and TRBJ2-7; weak D call: TRBD2 (5 bases). From germline, CDR1 is SGHTA and CDR2 FQGNSA. The CDR3 is 13 amino acids. The germline V and J ends were trimmed by 5 bases and 0 bases, with 8 bases remaining between them. The CDR3: CASSRTSSYEQYF. For the CDR3, the DNA is TGTGCCAGCAGCCGAACTAGCTCCTACGAGCAGTACTTC.

The chain is built from TRBV9 and TRBJ2-5; D remains unclear. V was trimmed by 4 bases and J by 4 bases, leaving 5 bases between them. The germline gives CDR1 SGDLS, CDR2 YYNGEE. The CDR3 is 11 residues long. CDR3 in DNA: TGTGCCAGCAGCTCGCGAGAGACCCAGTACTTC. It codes for CASSSRETQYF.

This chain uses TRBV9 with TRBJ1-3, with unresolved D. Looked up from germline, CDR1 is SGDLS and CDR2 is YYNGEE. The CDR3 covers 16 residues. V gave up 2 bases and J gave up 0 bases, with 12 bases separating them. CDR3 region: CASSVGVPISGNTIYF. As DNA, the CDR3 is TGTGCCAGCAGCGTCGGGGTCCCTATCTCTGGAAACACCATATATTTT.

This clone was detected a few times. At one boundary the junction diverges from the germline segment, which might be a read error. The rearrangement uses TRBV7-7 and TRBJ2-5; the D gene is possibly TRBD2 (6 bases). The CDR3 length is 14 residues. Germline V gene lookup returns CDR1 SSHAT and CDR2 FNYEAQ (reference sequence). CDR3 in amino acids: CASSYTGVQETQYF. The DNA of the CDR3 is TGTGCTAGCAGCTATACGGGGGTCCAAGAGACCCAGTACTTC.

The gene calls are TRBV14 and TRBJ2-1; TRBD2 is a possible D gene (5 bases). The CDR3 has 13 amino acids. The germline V gene has CDR1 SGHDN and CDR2 FVKESK. V lost 1 base and J lost 5, with 6 bases in between. This CDR3 reads CASSQVGDNEQFF. CDR3 coding DNA: TGTGCCAGCAGCCAAGTCGGGGACAATGAGCAGTTCTTC.